This TCR beta chain is from a study of blood T cell repertoires in COVID-19. The V gene end was trimmed by 1 base and the J gene end by 8 bases; junction bases not matched to a gene: 5. Germline lookup yields CDR1 LGHDT and CDR2 YNNKEL (reference sequence). The CDR3 is 13 amino acids. Sequencing was performed with immunoSEQ multiplex PCR; in TCRdb, only in-frame clones are kept and a portion is missing. Of approximately 150,000 clones listed, about 87% are singletons. Material: peripheral blood. V and J are TRBV3-1 (or the pseudogene TRBV3-2) and TRBJ2-7; 7 bases agree with TRBD1. The origin of this receptor is a man in his forties or fifties who had recovered from COVID-19. CDR3 protein: CASSQATGSQQYF. The CDR3 DNA reads as TGTGCCAGCAGCCAAGCGACAGGGAGTCAGCAGTACTTC.